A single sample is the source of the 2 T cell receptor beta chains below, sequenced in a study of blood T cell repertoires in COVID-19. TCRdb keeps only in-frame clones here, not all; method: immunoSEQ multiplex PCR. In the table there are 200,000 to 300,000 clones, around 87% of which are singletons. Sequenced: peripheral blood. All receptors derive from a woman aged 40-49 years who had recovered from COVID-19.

The CDR3 DNA sequence: TGTGCCAGCAGCCCACAGGGGTGGGACATGAACACTGAAGCTTTCTTT. Its translation is CASSPQGWDMNTEAFF. This chain connects TRBV21-1 to TRBJ1-1; the DNA was not used to check the table's D call, TRBD1. TRBV21-1 is a documented pseudogene. The CDR3 extends over 16 amino acids.

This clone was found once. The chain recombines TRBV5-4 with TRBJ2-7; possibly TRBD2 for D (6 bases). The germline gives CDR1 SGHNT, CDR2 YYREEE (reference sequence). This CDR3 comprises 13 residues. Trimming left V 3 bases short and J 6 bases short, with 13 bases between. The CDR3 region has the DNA TGTGCCAGCAGCTGGGGGGTTTTGGGCGAGCAGTACTTC. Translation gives CASSWGVLGEQYF.